Below, 30 T cell receptor beta chains from the same sample are listed, as sequenced in a study. A single record per CDR3 protein comes from TCRdb applying MiXCR to the 5' RACE reads. This sample carries approximately 37,000 distinct CDR3 sequences, 18% of them seen once, and the ten largest clones take about 2.8%. The sample consisted of naive CD4+ T cells sorted from a lymph node. Subset indicated: naive CD4+ T cells, CD4+CD45RA+CD25-. The receptor set was obtained from a female donor with breast cancer.

Note on this clonotype: In this CDR3 the conserved last residue, phenylalanine or tryptophan, is missing, so a read error is likely. The chain recombines TRBV7-6 with TRBJ2-5; 8 bases map to TRBD2. Germline V CDR1 and CDR2: SGHVS, FNYEAQ. The length of the CDR3 is 13 residues. V was clipped by 4 bases and J by 7 bases; unmatched bases: 5. In DNA form, the CDR3 reads TGTGCCAGCAGCTCCGACAGCGGGGGGACCCAGTACTGC. Amino acids: CASSSDSGGTQYC.

With respect to this clonotype: At one of its ends the junction is not consistent with the germline gene, which may arise from a read error. The chain is built from TRBV28 and TRBJ2-4, with D perhaps matching TRBD1 (5 bases). The CDR3 is 13 residues long. The germline V gene encodes CDR1 MDHEN and CDR2 SYDVKM. The chain's CDR3 is CASHQGSENIHYF. The CDR3 nucleotides read TGTGCCAGCCACCAGGGAAGCGAAAACATTCATTACTTC.

In this sample, this clonotype turned up a few times. V is TRBV12-3 or TRBV12-4 and J is TRBJ2-1, with TRBD2 matching over 7 bases. Trimming removed 6 bases from V and 12 bases from J; junction bases left unmatched: 5. The CDR3 is 11 residues long. The CDR3 region is CASRDREAQFF. DNA for the CDR3: TGTGCCAGCAGGGACCGGGAGGCGCAGTTCTTC.

The chain uses TRBV10-2 and TRBJ2-7; D unresolved. Germline CDR1 WSHSY, CDR2 SAAADI. There are 12 residues in the CDR3. Deletions cut 3 bases from V and 1 base from J, with 4 bases between. The CDR3 loop is CASSEESYEQYF. For the CDR3, the DNA is TGCGCCAGCAGTGAAGAGTCCTACGAGCAGTACTTC.

The chain uses TRBV20-1 and TRBJ1-5, with 9 bases matching TRBD1. The germline V gene encodes CDR1 DFQATT and CDR2 SNEGSKA (reference sequence). After removal of 3 bases from V and 4 bases from J, the junction contained 16 bases not matched to a gene. CDR3 length: 18 residues. The CDR3 region has the DNA TGCAGTGCTAGTCGAGTTCGTCTCGGGACAGGGTCGAATCAGCCCCAGCATTTT. Protein product: CSASRVRLGTGSNQPQHF.

This clonotype was recorded at least ten times. The V and J genes are TRBV6-5 and TRBJ1-1, with 8 positions matching TRBD1. The length of the CDR3 is 15 residues. Germline CDR1 is MNHEY and CDR2 is SVGAGI. V shed 6 bases and J 4 bases; nucleotides not matched to a gene: 10. The CDR3 here is CASSRGQGSGTEAFF. Here the CDR3 DNA reads TGTGCCAGCAGCCGAGGACAGGGAAGTGGCACTGAAGCTTTCTTT.

The rearrangement uses TRBV5-5 and TRBJ2-2; D gene ambiguous. Germline V gene sequence: CDR1 SGHKS, CDR2 YYEKEE (reference sequence). V dropped 0 bases and J dropped 4 bases, with 10 bases sitting between them. The CDR3 totals 15 residues. CDR3 region: CASSLVGLSTGELFF. The CDR3 bases are TGTGCCAGCAGCTTGGTCGGGCTATCCACCGGGGAGCTGTTTTTT.

Regarding this clonotype: This may arise from a read error, as a much more abundant clone is one base away. The gene calls are TRBV5-5 and TRBJ1-2, with a tentative D call TRBD1 (6 bases). The germline V gene encodes CDR1 SGHKS and CDR2 YYEKEE (reference sequence). The CDR3 length is 12 residues. In nucleotides, the CDR3 is TGTGCCAGCAGCTTACAGGGAGAGGGCTACATCTTC. Translation gives CASSLQGEGYIF.

A note on this clonotype: A clone one base away is much larger, so this may be a read error. V gene TRBV5-5 combines with J gene TRBJ1-2; D may be TRBD1 (6 bases). CDR3 length equals 12 residues. The germline CDR1 and CDR2 sequences are SGHKS and YYEKEE (reference sequence). The CDR3 region is CVSSLQGEGYTF. In DNA form, the CDR3 reads TGTGTCAGCAGCTTACAGGGAGAGGGCTACACCTTC.

The chain recombines TRBV7-2 with TRBJ2-5; possible D gene TRBD2, 5 bases. The V end was cut by 0 bases, the J end by 7 bases, with 9 bases between. There are 13 residues in the CDR3. Germline-derived CDR1 and CDR2 are SGHTA and FQGNSA. CDR3 in DNA: TGTGCCAGCAGCTTAGCCGGCGGAGGGACCCAGTACTTC. This translates into CASSLAGGGTQYF. Full variable domain (rest looked up from reference TRBV7-2 and TRBJ2-5): GAGVSQSPSNKVTEKGKDVELRCDPISGHTALYWYRQSLGQGLEFLIYFQGNSAPDKSGLPSDRFSAERTGGSVSTLTIQRTQQEDSAVYLCASSLAGGGTQYFGPGTRLLVL.

This clonotype was observed a handful of times. This sequence joins TRBV28 and TRBJ2-5, with no clear D. CDR1 is MDHEN, CDR2 SYDVKM, per germline. The CDR3 totals 15 residues. V lost 4 bases to trimming and J lost 7 bases, with 19 bases between them. Here the CDR3 DNA reads TGTGCCAGCAGTTCCCATGGCGGAAGCCTGGGGACCCAGTACTTC. Translating it yields CASSSHGGSLGTQYF.

About this clonotype: A much larger clone differs by one base, so this may be a read error. This chain connects TRBV6-5 to TRBJ1-2, with 9 positions matching TRBD1. The CDR3 contains 14 residues. V trimming: 8 bases; J trimming: 5 bases; junction bases outside the gene matches: 9. Germline CDR1 is MNHEY and CDR2 is SVGAGI. CDR3: CASGLDRGGYGYTF. CDR3 in DNA: TGTGCCAGCGGTCTGGACAGGGGTGGGTATGGCTACACCTTC.

Worth noting for this clonotype: This may be a read error: a much more frequent sequence differs by one nucleotide. The chain combines TRBV5-6 with TRBJ1-6; D remains unclear. The CDR3 is made up of 16 amino acids. CDR1 is SGHDT, CDR2 YYEEEE, per germline. CDR3 in amino acids: CASSLGGGTYNTPLHF. CDR3 bases: TGTGCCAGCAGCTTGGGCGGAGGAACCTATAATACACCCCTCCACTTT.

The chain links TRBV19 to TRBJ1-4; no clear D. Germline V lookup: CDR1 LNHDA, CDR2 SQIVND (reference sequence). The ends were cut back, 6 bases at V and 6 bases at J, with 8 bases in the middle. The CDR3 contains 12 residues. DNA of the CDR3: TGTGCCAGTAGCCACTCTGATGAAAAACTGTTTTTT. Translated: CASSHSDEKLFF.

This clonotype turned up a few times. V and J are TRBV9 and TRBJ1-4; no firm D call. This CDR3 spans 13 amino acids. Germline loops: CDR1 SGDLS, CDR2 YYNGEE. The ends were cut back, 4 bases at V and 7 bases at J, with 11 bases in the middle. The CDR3 spells CASSTEGSEKLFF. In DNA form, the CDR3 reads TGTGCCAGCAGCACCGAGGGTAGTGAAAAACTGTTTTTT.

The rearrangement uses TRBV4-1 and TRBJ1-5, with D perhaps TRBD1 (6 bases). The germline gives CDR1 MGHRA, CDR2 YSYEKL. This CDR3 contains 15 residues. Trimming pared 5 bases from V and 1 base from J, leaving 12 bases between. The CDR3 DNA reads as TGCGCCAGCAGCGATCTTCAGGGGAGCAATCAGCCCCAGCATTTT. It is translated as CASSDLQGSNQPQHF.

In regard to this clonotype: The junction shows a germline mismatch at one end, possibly a read error. V gene TRBV28 combines with J gene TRBJ2-1, with 10 bases fitting TRBD1. This CDR3 has 17 residues. CDR1 MDHEN and CDR2 SYDVKM come from the germline V gene. CDR3 amino acids: CASSATTTGGDALPQCF. For the CDR3, the DNA is TGTGCCAGCAGTGCCACCACGACAGGGGGCGACGCTTTACCGCAGTGCTTC.

This clonotype was seen only a few times. V usage is TRBV19 and J usage is TRBJ1-5; tentatively, D is TRBD1 (5 bases). From germline, CDR1 is LNHDA and CDR2 SQIVND (reference sequence). The CDR3 contains 15 residues. Trimming removed 4 bases at V and 0 bases at J, with 10 bases between. In DNA, the CDR3 is TGTGCCAGTAGTACGACAGATTATAGCAATCAGCCCCAGCATTTT. This gives the protein CASSTTDYSNQPQHF.

This clonotype was observed a handful of times. This rearrangement joins TRBV7-9 to TRBJ1-5, with TRBD1 as a possible D gene (6 bases). V lost 4 bases and J lost 8, with 15 bases in between. Looked up from germline, CDR1 is SEHNR and CDR2 is FQNEAQ (reference sequence). The CDR3 loop spans 14 amino acids. CDR3 in amino acids: CASSSSGGPKPQHF. The DNA for the CDR3 is TGTGCCAGCAGCTCCTCCGGGGGGCCGAAGCCCCAGCATTTT.

The V and J genes are TRBV20-1 and TRBJ1-3; the D is unclear. CDR3 length: 14 amino acids. The germline V gene encodes CDR1 DFQATT and CDR2 SNEGSKA (reference sequence). Trimming removed 2 bases from V and 0 bases from J, with 8 bases in between. Here the CDR3 DNA reads TGCAGTGCTAGAAGGTTGAGCTCTGGAAACACCATATATTTT. This encodes CSARRLSSGNTIYF.

This sequence joins TRBV12-3 or TRBV12-4 and TRBJ1-5; D unclear. V was cut by 6 bases and J by 7 bases, with 10 bases left in between. This CDR3 comprises 12 residues. CDR3 coding DNA: TGTGCCAGCAGCTCCTCGAGACAGCCCCAGCATTTT. Encoded protein: CASSSSRQPQHF.

This clonotype was recorded a few times. The chain is built from TRBV7-9 and TRBJ2-3, with D perhaps assigned TRBD1 or TRBD2 (5 bases each). Germline CDR1 and CDR2: SEHNR and FQNEAQ (reference sequence). The V and J ends lost 0 bases and 1 base respectively, with 11 bases between them. This CDR3 has 16 residues. The CDR3 here is CASSLALRGGTDTQYF. For the CDR3, the DNA is TGTGCCAGCAGCTTAGCGCTGAGGGGCGGCACAGATACGCAGTATTTT.

The V gene is TRBV5-6, the J gene TRBJ2-3; 13 positions agree with TRBD2. Unmatched junction bases numbered 10, after V lost 4 bases and J lost 2 bases. Germline assignment: CDR1 SGHDT and CDR2 YYEEEE. The CDR3 spans 18 residues. CDR3 sequence: CASSETGTSGVFTDTQYF. Here the CDR3 DNA reads TGTGCCAGCAGCGAGACCGGGACTAGCGGGGTCTTCACAGATACGCAGTATTTT.

This rearrangement joins TRBV7-2 to TRBJ2-1; D is perhaps TRBD2 (6 bases). V was pared by 5 bases and J by 5 bases, with 16 bases between. Looked up from germline, CDR1 is SGHTA and CDR2 is FQGNSA. The CDR3 length is 15 residues. As DNA, the CDR3 is TGTGCCAGCAGCCCTCAGCGGGTGGGGGACAATGAGCAGTTCTTC. Translating gives CASSPQRVGDNEQFF.

This clonotype was counted only a few times. The gene calls are TRBV5-1 and TRBJ2-5; 7 bases agree with TRBD1. The ends lost 4 bases at V and 3 bases at J; junction bases unmatched: 6. The CDR3 loop spans 14 amino acids. The V gene's germline CDR1 is SGHRS and CDR2 YFSETQ. CDR3 sequence (DNA): TGCGCCAGCAGCACCGGGACAGCGAAAGAGACCCAGTACTTC. Its protein is CASSTGTAKETQYF.

This clonotype was recorded many times. V and J are TRBV7-9 and TRBJ1-1; no firm D call. Germline V gives CDR1 SEHNR, CDR2 FQNEAQ (reference sequence). V lost 4 bases to trimming and J lost 6 bases, with 9 bases between them. The CDR3 length is 12 residues. The CDR3 DNA reads as TGTGCCAGCAGCTCTCCGGGCCCTGAAGCTTTCTTT. This translates into CASSSPGPEAFF.

This clonotype was picked up many times. The chain uses TRBV15 and TRBJ2-3; D not certain. The ends were cut back, 0 bases at V and 2 bases at J, with 12 bases in the middle. The CDR3 runs to 16 residues. In germline, CDR1 is LNHNV, CDR2 YYDKDF (reference sequence). The CDR3 sequence is CATSRDGRQDTDTQYF. DNA for the CDR3: TGTGCCACCAGCAGAGATGGGCGCCAGGACACAGATACGCAGTATTTT. Filled out from reference TRBV15 and TRBJ2-3, the complete variable domain reads DAMVIQNPRYQVTQFGKPVTLSCSQTLNHNVMYWYQQKSSQAPKLLFHYYDKDFNNEADTPDNFQSRRPNTSFCFLDIRSPGLGDTAMYLCATSRDGRQDTDTQYFGPGTRLTVL.

Points on this clonotype: A junction boundary mismatches the germline segment, possibly from a read error. The chain employs TRBV12-3 or TRBV12-4 and TRBJ2-4; D ambiguous. The CDR3 loop spans 12 amino acids. The CDR3 loop reads CASSLEMDKVIF. CDR3 sequence (DNA): TGTGCCAGCAGTTTAGAGATGGATAAGGTGATCTTC.

The sample holds a few counts of this clonotype. V usage is TRBV7-9 and J usage is TRBJ2-2; D gene ambiguous. The CDR3 sequence is 15 residues long. Germline CDR1 is SEHNR and CDR2 is FQNEAQ (reference sequence). V dropped 1 base and J dropped 2 bases, with 8 bases sitting between them. CDR3 bases: TGTGCCAGCAGCTTAGAGGCTGTCAACACCGGGGAGCTGTTTTTT. Translating gives CASSLEAVNTGELFF.

This clonotype has just a few counts. This chain joins TRBV7-8 and TRBJ2-3; D uncertain. V was clipped by 1 base and J by 3 bases, with 14 bases between them. The CDR3 is made up of 16 amino acids. Germline CDR1 is SGHVS and CDR2 is FQNEAQ. CDR3 sequence (DNA): TGTGCCAGCAGCTTAGATGGAGCGAGTAAGACAGATACGCAGTATTTT. It translates to CASSLDGASKTDTQYF.